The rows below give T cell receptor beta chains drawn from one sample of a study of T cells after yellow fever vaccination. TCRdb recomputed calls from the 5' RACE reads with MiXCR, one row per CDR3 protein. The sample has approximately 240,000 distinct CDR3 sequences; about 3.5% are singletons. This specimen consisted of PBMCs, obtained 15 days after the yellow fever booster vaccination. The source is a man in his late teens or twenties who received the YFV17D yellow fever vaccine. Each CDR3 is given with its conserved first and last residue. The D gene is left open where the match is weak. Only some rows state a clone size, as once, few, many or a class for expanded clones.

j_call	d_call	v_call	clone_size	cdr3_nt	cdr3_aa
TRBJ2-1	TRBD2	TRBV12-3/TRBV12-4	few	TGTGCCAGCAGTCGTGCGGGGGGGCCTAACAATGAGCAGTTCTTC	CASSRAGGPNNEQFF
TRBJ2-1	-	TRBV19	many	TGTGCCAGTAAGGACCAGGCCCGGGACAACTACAATGAGCAGTTCTTC	CASKDQARDNYNEQFF
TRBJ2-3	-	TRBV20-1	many	TGCAGTGCTAGAGTGGCCTGGGGGCGTCGCACAGATACGCAGTATTTT	CSARVAWGRRTDTQYF
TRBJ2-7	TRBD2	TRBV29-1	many	TGCAGCGTTGCCGGGGGGGCATCCTACGAGCAGTACTTC	CSVAGGASYEQYF
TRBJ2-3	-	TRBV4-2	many	TGTGCCAGCAGCCAAGTCGACCTCGATGGAGATACGCAGTATTTT	CASSQVDLDGDTQYF
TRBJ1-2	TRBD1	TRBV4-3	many	TGCGCCAGCAGCCAAGCGGACAGGGAACTGAACTATGGCTACACCTTC	CASSQADRELNYGYTF
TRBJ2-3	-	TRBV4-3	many	TGCGCCAGCAGCCAAGATCAGAAGGGCGCTTGGGCAGATACGCAGTATTTT	CASSQDQKGAWADTQYF
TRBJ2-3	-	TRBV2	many	TGTGCCAGCAGTGTTATGGGGCCGGCAGATACGCAGTATTTT	CASSVMGPADTQYF
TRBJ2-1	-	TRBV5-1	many	TGCGCCAGCAGCTTGAGCTGGGGGGCTGAGCAGTTCTTC	CASSLSWGAEQFF
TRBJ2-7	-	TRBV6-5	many	TGTGCCAGCAGCCACAGCCGCTCTGGGGCCTCCTACGAGCAGTACTTC	CASSHSRSGASYEQYF
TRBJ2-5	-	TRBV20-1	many	TGCAGTGGGATACAGGGTCTCGGGGAGACCCAGTACTTC	CSGIQGLGETQYF
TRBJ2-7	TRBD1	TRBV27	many	TGTGCCAGCAGTTTAAATCCAGGGGGCATCGGGTACGAGCAGTACTTC	CASSLNPGGIGYEQYF
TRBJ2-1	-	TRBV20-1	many	TGCAGTGCTAGAGCGGGGGGCCCCCCAAATGAGCAGTTCTTC	CSARAGGPPNEQFF
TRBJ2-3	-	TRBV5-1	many	TGCGCCAGCAGCTTGTGGCAGGGAACAGATACGCAGTATTTT	CASSLWQGTDTQYF
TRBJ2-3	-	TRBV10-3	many	TGTGCCATCAGTGATTTAGGGACGGGGCCCAGCACAGATACGCAGTATTTT	CAISDLGTGPSTDTQYF
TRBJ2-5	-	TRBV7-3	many	TGTGCCAGCAGCTTAATGGGGGGCCAAGAGACCCAGTACTTC	CASSLMGGQETQYF
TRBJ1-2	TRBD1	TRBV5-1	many	TGCGCCAGCAGCTTGTCTCAGGGGGGCTATGGCTACACCTTC	CASSLSQGGYGYTF
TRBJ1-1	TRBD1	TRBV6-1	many	TGTGCCAGCAGAAGGAAAGGGGGCCAAACTGAAGCTTTCTTT	CASRRKGGQTEAFF
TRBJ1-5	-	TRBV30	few	TGTGCCTGGGCGATAGGGCAGGGGAGGGATCAGCCCCAGCATTTT	CAWAIGQGRDQPQHF
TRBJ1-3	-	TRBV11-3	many	TGTGCCAGCGCGGCGGGGTCCGGAAACACCATATATTTT	CASAAGSGNTIYF
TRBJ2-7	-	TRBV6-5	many	TGTGCCAGCAGTTACTCCCCCGTGACAGTCCACTACGAGCAGTACTTC	CASSYSPVTVHYEQYF
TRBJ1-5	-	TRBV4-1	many	TGCGCCAGCAGCCAAGGGCAGGGTAGCAATCAGCCCCAGCATTTT	CASSQGQGSNQPQHF
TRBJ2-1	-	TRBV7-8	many	TGTGCCAGCAGCCTCGCCGAGGCCGGTAATTTTTACAATGAGCAGTTCTTC	CASSLAEAGNFYNEQFF
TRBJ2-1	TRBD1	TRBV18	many	TGTGCCAGCTCACCAACAGGGGGCATTGACAATGAGCAGTTCTTC	CASSPTGGIDNEQFF
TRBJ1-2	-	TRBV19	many	TGTGCCAGTTGGAGTGCGGAGAACCGCTATGGCTACACCTTC	CASWSAENRYGYTF
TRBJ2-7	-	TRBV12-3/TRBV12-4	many	TGTGCCAGCAGTGACCGGGGCAGGGAGTACTTC	CASSDRGREYF
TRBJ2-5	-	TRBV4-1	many	TGCGCCAGCAGCCAAGATTTGTACAGGACCCAGTACTTC	CASSQDLYRTQYF
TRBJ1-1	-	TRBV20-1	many	TGCAGTGCTAGAGATAGGCAGGGTCTGATGAACACTGAAGCTTTCTTT	CSARDRQGLMNTEAFF
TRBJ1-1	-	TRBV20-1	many	TGCAGTGCTAGAGTCCAGGTGAACACTGAAGCTTTCTTT	CSARVQVNTEAFF
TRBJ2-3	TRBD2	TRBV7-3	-	TGTGCCAGCAGTGAAACCCTCGGGGGGGCAACTAGCACAGATACGCAGTATTTT	CASSETLGGATSTDTQYF
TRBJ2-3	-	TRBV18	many	TGTGCCAGCTCACCACCTAGAGGAGGGACAGATACGCAGTATTTT	CASSPPRGGTDTQYF
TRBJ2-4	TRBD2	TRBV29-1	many	TGCAGCGTTGTCGCCGGGACTAGCTTTATCAAAAACATTCAGTACTTC	CSVVAGTSFIKNIQYF
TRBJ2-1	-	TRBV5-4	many	TGTGCCAGCAGCCCTGGGGCTAGCCCCCAGAATGAGCAGTTCTTC	CASSPGASPQNEQFF
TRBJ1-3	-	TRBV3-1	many	TGTGCCAGCAGCCAAGAAGGTGGAAACACCATATATTTT	CASSQEGGNTIYF
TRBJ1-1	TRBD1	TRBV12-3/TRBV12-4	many	TGTGCCAGCAGTCTCGGGACAGGGATGAGCACTGAAGCTTTCTTT	CASSLGTGMSTEAFF
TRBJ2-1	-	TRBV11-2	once	TGTGCCAGCAGCTTATGGGGCCCCGAGCAGTTCTTC	CASSLWGPEQFF
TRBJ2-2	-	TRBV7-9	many	TGTGCCAGCAGCCGGTCGGACACCGGGGAGCTGTTTTTT	CASSRSDTGELFF
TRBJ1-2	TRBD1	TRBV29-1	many	TGCAGCGTTGGCCGGGACAGGCGCTACACCTTC	CSVGRDRRYTF
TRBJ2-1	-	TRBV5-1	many	TGCGCCACACCCCAGCCAGGGAATACCTACAATGAGCAGTTCTTC	CATPQPGNTYNEQFF